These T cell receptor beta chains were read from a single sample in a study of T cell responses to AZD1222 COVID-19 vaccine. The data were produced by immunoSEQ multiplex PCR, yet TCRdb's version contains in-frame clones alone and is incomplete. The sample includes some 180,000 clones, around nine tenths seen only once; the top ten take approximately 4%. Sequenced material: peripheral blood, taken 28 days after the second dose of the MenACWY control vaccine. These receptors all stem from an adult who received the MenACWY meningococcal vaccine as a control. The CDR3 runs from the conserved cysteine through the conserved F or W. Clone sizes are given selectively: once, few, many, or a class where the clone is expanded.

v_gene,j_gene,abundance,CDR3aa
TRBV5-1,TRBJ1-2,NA,CASSPGDGDRERGYTF
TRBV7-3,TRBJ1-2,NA,CASSLTVTGGDGYTF
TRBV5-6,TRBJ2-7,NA,CASSLAMGQNYEQYF
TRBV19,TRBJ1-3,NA,CASSMVRGRNTIYF
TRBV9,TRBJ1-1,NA,CASSVVPETNTEAFF
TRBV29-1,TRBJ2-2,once,CSVDPENTGELFF
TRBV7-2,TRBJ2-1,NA,CASSLVSAGVYNEQFF
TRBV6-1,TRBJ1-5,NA,CASSEIALNQPQHF
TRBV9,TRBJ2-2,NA,CASCPWGSANTGELFF
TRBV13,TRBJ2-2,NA,CASSRNLEGGELFF
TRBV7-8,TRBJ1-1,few,CASSTRRNLNTEAFF
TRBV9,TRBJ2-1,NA,CASSGTPGTPKDNEQFF
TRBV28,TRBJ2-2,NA,CASSLWAEVTGELFF
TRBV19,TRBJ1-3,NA,CASTLGAQGNTIYF
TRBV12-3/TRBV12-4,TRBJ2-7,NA,CASSEPRGREQYF
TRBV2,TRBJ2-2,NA,CASLSSRPPDTGELFF
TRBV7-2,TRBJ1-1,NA,CASSLRTGSGTEAFF
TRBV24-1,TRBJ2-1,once,CATSDPRHLGNEQFF
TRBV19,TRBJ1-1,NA,CASSPPGRFEAFF
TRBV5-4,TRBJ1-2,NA,CASSLEGGGYTF
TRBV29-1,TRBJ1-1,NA,CSGHRGNTEAFF
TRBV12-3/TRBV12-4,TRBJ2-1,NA,CAIRGVYNEQFF
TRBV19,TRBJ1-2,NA,CASTYGGQPVGYTF
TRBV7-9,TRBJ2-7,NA,CASSFLTGGRPYEQYF
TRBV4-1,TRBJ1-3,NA,CASSYLGRNRNTIYF
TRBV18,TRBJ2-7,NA,CASSADSGLANYEQYF
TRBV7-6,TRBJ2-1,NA,CASSLEAGAISYNEQFF
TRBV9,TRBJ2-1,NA,CASSVGGTVSYNEQFF
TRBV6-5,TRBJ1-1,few,CASIRTGWRYEAFF
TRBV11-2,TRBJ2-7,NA,CASSLGQSQYF